This TCR beta chain came from a study of cytomegalovirus exposure and HLA in healthy donors. Regarding the study as a whole: The records held CMV serostatus as the only immune exposure information.

The CDR3 totals 17 residues. The germline V gene encodes CDR1 MDHEN and CDR2 SYDVKM. The germline V and J ends were trimmed by 3 bases and 3 bases, with 21 bases remaining between them. About this clone: Its antigen is still unknown.

It was with 60 Vbeta and 13 Jbeta primers that the PCR ran. Data came from immunoSEQ multiplex PCR; TCRdb stores just in-frame clones and leaves some out. The sample includes about 170,000 clones, over 70% of them seen just once. The V and J genes are TRBV28 and TRBJ2-7; D possibly corresponds to TRBD2 (6 bases). Sequences were obtained from PBMCs. The TCR originated in a woman aged 25 to 39 in good health and CMV-seropositive. CDR3: CASSLGSGPSMGYEQYF. CDR3 nucleotides: TGTGCCAGCAGTTTGGGTAGCGGACCGTCCATGGGCTACGAGCAGTACTTC.